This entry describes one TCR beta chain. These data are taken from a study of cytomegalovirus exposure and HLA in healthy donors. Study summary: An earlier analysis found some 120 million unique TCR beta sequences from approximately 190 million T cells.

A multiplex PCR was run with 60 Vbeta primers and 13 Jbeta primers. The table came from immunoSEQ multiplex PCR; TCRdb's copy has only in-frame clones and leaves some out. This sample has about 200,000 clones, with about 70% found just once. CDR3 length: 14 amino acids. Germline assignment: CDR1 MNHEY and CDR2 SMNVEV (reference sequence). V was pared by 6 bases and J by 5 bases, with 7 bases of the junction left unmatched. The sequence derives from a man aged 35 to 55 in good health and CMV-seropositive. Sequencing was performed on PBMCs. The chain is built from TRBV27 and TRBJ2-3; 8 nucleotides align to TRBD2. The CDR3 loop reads CASRSGGLVDTQYF. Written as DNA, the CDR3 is TGTGCCAGCAGATCGGGGGGGCTGGTAGATACGCAGTATTTT.